The 15 T cell receptor beta chains given below trace back to one sample, sequenced in a study of T-cell reconstitution after alpha-beta-depleted transplantation in children (dated by TCRdb to 2016 to 2017). The library was generated by PCR. The run used an Illumina HiSeq 2500. TCR library preparation used molecular barcoding, with unique molecular identifiers applied to normalize quantification of the TCRbeta repertoire. TCRdb cleaned the public reads at Q25 with fastp, built clones with MiXCR and kept in-frame beta chains. Rows are combined by CDR3 protein, so each entry shows the most common genes and DNA. The sample contains fewer than 400,000 distinct CDR3 sequences, over 20% of them found a single time. 3.5% to 4% of the sample goes to the ten largest clones. The sequencing here drew on PBMCs from the stem cell graft donor, taken from the stem cell graft. These receptor sequences come from a human donor who donated a stem cell graft to a child with acute myeloid leukemia.

The chain uses TRBV5-1 and TRBJ2-7, with D perhaps given as TRBD1 or TRBD2 (6 bases each). This CDR3 comprises 14 residues. V was clipped by 1 base and J by 7 bases, with 15 bases between them. Germline V CDR1 and CDR2: SGHRS, YFSETQ. The CDR3 DNA is TGCGCCAGCAGCTTGTTTACGGGGGCGGGGGAGCAGTACTTC. It translates to CASSLFTGAGEQYF. Full variable domain (remainder filled in from reference TRBV5-1 and TRBJ2-7): KAGVTQTPRYLIKTRGQQVTLSCSPISGHRSVSWYQQTPGQGLQFLFEYFSETQRNKGNFPGRFSGRQFSNSRSEMNVSTLELGDSALYLCASSLFTGAGEQYFGPGTRLTVT.

This clonotype was counted a single time. The CDR3 protein is CASRTRDRNIQYF. The CDR3 DNA reads as TGTGCCAGCAGAACGAGAGACCGAAACATTCAGTACTTC. The chain joins TRBV28 to TRBJ2-4; no firm D call. Deletions cut 6 bases from V and 6 bases from J, with 12 bases between. The CDR3 is 13 amino acids. Per the germline V gene, CDR1 is MDHEN and CDR2 is SYDVKM.

The chain uses TRBV15 and TRBJ2-3, with 9 bases identical to TRBD2. This CDR3 has 17 amino acids. V lost 0 bases to trimming and J lost 5 bases; unmatched junction nucleotides: 9. The V gene's germline CDR1 is LNHNV and CDR2 YYDKDF (reference sequence). The CDR3 region has the DNA TGTGCCACCAGCAGAGAACTCGGGACTAGCCCCCGAGATACGCAGTATTTT. It encodes CATSRELGTSPRDTQYF.

V gene TRBV25-1 combines with J gene TRBJ1-6; no reliable D call. Germline V CDR1 and CDR2: MGHDK, SYGVNS. Deletions cut 1 base from V and 9 bases from J, with 16 bases between. CDR3 length: 16 amino acids. The CDR3 spells CASSESPQGRSSPLHF. CDR3 nucleotide sequence: TGTGCCAGCAGTGAATCCCCTCAAGGCAGAAGTTCACCCCTCCACTTT.

There are many counts of this clonotype. The J gene is TRBJ2-3, the V gene TRBV20-1; D not certain. Trimming stripped 2 bases from V and 4 bases from J, with 4 bases between. Looked up from germline, CDR1 is DFQATT and CDR2 is SNEGSKA (reference sequence). The CDR3 sequence is 11 residues long. The CDR3 sequence is CSARSADTQYF. CDR3 nucleotides: TGCAGTGCTAGATCCGCAGATACGCAGTATTTT.

The rearrangement uses TRBV6-5 and TRBJ2-7; D is perhaps TRBD1 or TRBD2 (5 bases each). CDR1 is MNHEY and CDR2 is SVGAGI in the germline V gene. The ends were cut back, 4 bases at V and 3 bases at J, with 19 bases in the middle. The CDR3 loop spans 16 amino acids. This CDR3 is CASSSSHGTTYYEQYF. CDR3 nucleotides: TGTGCCAGCAGTTCGTCCCACGGGACGACCTACTACGAGCAGTACTTC.

Many counts were recorded for this clonotype. V usage is TRBV29-1 and J usage is TRBJ2-7; 7 nucleotides line up with TRBD1. V gave up 1 base and J gave up 3 bases; unmatched junction bases: 0. CDR1 is SQVTM and CDR2 is ANQGSEA in the germline V gene. The CDR3 totals 12 residues. The CDR3 loop is CSVEGDSYEQYF. The CDR3 bases are TGCAGCGTTGAAGGGGACAGCTACGAGCAGTACTTC.

The rearrangement joins TRBV12-3 or TRBV12-4 to TRBJ1-1, with D unclear. This CDR3 comprises 20 residues. V lost 3 bases to trimming and J lost 0 bases, with 26 bases between them. The CDR3 spells CASSFDPGLSHSSMNTEAFF. DNA of the CDR3: TGTGCCAGCAGTTTTGATCCGGGGTTGAGTCACAGCTCTATGAACACTGAAGCTTTCTTT.

The chain has TRBV10-2 and TRBJ1-3; no definite D call. The CDR3 has 15 amino acids. Germline V gene sequence: CDR1 WSHSY, CDR2 SAAADI. V was cut by 5 bases and J by 4 bases, with 15 bases left in between. CDR3 loop: CASSPPGRTGNTIYF. CDR3 sequence (DNA): TGCGCCAGCAGTCCCCCCGGGAGAACCGGAAACACCATATATTTT.

This clonotype was detected only a few times. The V call is TRBV20-1, the J call TRBJ2-7; 10 nucleotides match TRBD2. In germline, CDR1 is DFQATT, CDR2 SNEGSKA (reference sequence). J lost 2 bases, V lost 3 bases, and 7 bases had no gene match. The CDR3 consists of 15 residues. Here the CDR3 DNA reads TGCAGTGCTAGGGATCTAGCGGGGGAACCCTACGAGCAGTACTTC. Translated: CSARDLAGEPYEQYF.

This clonotype was observed a handful of times. The chain recombines TRBV20-1 with TRBJ2-1; D possibly corresponds to TRBD2 (6 bases). CDR3 length equals 16 residues. CDR1 and CDR2 from the germline V gene are DFQATT and SNEGSKA (reference sequence). Trimming took 1 base from V and 7 from J, leaving 20 bases between them. The CDR3 DNA is TGCAGTGCTAGAGGAGCCGGGACTCAGGTTGCGAATGAGCAGTTCTTC. It specifies CSARGAGTQVANEQFF.

A few counts support this clonotype. The chain uses TRBV6-5 and TRBJ1-5, with D possibly TRBD1 on 5 matching bases. The V gene lost 5 bases and the J gene lost 1 base, with 18 bases spanning the gap. Germline loops: CDR1 MNHEY, CDR2 SVGAGI. The CDR3 is made up of 17 amino acids. The DNA of the CDR3 is TGTGCCAGCAGTCCCTATCGGGACCCTGGGAGCAATCAGCCCCAGCATTTT. The encoded protein is CASSPYRDPGSNQPQHF.

There are a few counts of this clonotype. The V gene is TRBV7-9, the J gene TRBJ2-1; 8 bases align to TRBD2. The V gene's germline CDR1 is SEHNR and CDR2 FQNEAQ (reference sequence). This CDR3 contains 17 residues. Trimming removed 1 base from V and 4 bases from J; junction bases left unmatched: 9. The CDR3 nucleotides are TGTGCCAGCAGCTTAGTCGTCTTAACTAGCGGATACAATGAGCAGTTCTTC. This encodes CASSLVVLTSGYNEQFF.

This chain connects TRBV15 to TRBJ2-1; D gene ambiguous. Trimming pared 0 bases from V and 7 bases from J, leaving 10 bases between. The V gene's germline CDR1 is LNHNV and CDR2 YYDKDF (reference sequence). The CDR3 spans 14 residues. The CDR3 DNA reads as TGTGCCACCAGCAGAGACGTAGCCTGGAATGAGCAGTTCTTC. Translated, it gives CATSRDVAWNEQFF. The full variable domain, rest sourced from reference TRBV15 and TRBJ2-1, is DAMVIQNPRYQVTQFGKPVTLSCSQTLNHNVMYWYQQKSSQAPKLLFHYYDKDFNNEADTPDNFQSRRPNTSFCFLDIRSPGLGDTAMYLCATSRDVAWNEQFFGPGTRLTVL.

J is TRBJ2-5 and V is TRBV27; TRBD1 matches at 8 bases. V trimming: 5 bases; J trimming: 2 bases; junction bases outside the gene matches: 7. The CDR3 is 15 residues long. Germline CDR1 and CDR2: MNHEY and SMNVEV (reference sequence). The CDR3 reads CASSKQGVRQETQYF. CDR3 DNA sequence: TGTGCCAGCAGTAAACAGGGGGTGCGGCAAGAGACCCAGTACTTC.